This T cell receptor beta chain appears in the sequencing data of a study of shared clonotypes between healthy human individuals. Study in general: Researchers drew samples from a couple of women and a few men aged 18 to 49.

Study-wide points: With a handful of donors compared, 5% to 5.5% of naive CD4 clonotypes were shared.

Looked up from germline, CDR1 is LNHDA and CDR2 is SQIVND (reference sequence). The CDR3 runs 15 residues. The V end lost 3 bases, the J end lost 4 bases, and 13 bases lay between the germline ends. The naive CD8 subset, CD45RO-negative cells positively selected for CCR7, excluded terminally differentiated effector memory CD45RA+ cells. Method: immunoSEQ multiplex PCR; TCRdb's copy keeps in-frame clones and lacks some. The table has about 1.9 million clones, approximately 92% seen once. A word on this clone: Its target is unknown.

The specimen sequenced was naive CD8+ T cells from PBMCs. The chain employs TRBV19 and TRBJ2-1; D is unresolved. This receptor was obtained from a man in his late teens or twenties in good health. Some clones in this sample may be carry-over from other donors' samples. The chain's CDR3 is CASSISELLYNEQFF. CDR3 sequence (DNA): TGTGCCAGTAGTATCAGTGAGTTACTATACAATGAGCAGTTCTTC.